A few counts support the clone carrying this TCR beta chain. The antigen remains unidentified. It is likely a read error, because the conserved phenylalanine at the end of the CDR3 is missing. It is unclear where the CDR3 begins or ends on the DNA, so no DNA is shown, and the CDR3 is as TCRdb lists it. These data come from a study of metastatic and nonmetastatic thyroid tumors. Whole-study context: Repertoires from malignant and benign thyroid patients were compared across blood and tumor or nodule tissue. Study-wide findings and caveats: Across blood and tumor, TCR beta diversity in malignant thyroid tumors was reportedly significantly higher than in benign nodules.

Methods used by the authors: The distant-metastasis classifier for papillary thyroid cancer was built from CDR3 differences across clinicopathological groups. MiXCR reprocessed the PCR reads for TCRdb. TCRdb's processing, not the authors' own work, is the source of the V and J calls. The sample includes some 33,000 clones, 10% to 12% of them seen just once. Germline CDR1 MDHEN, CDR2 SYDVKM. Both ends counted, the CDR3 spans 13 residues. Before thyroid surgery, none of the patients had received any treatment. Material: blood. This clonotype was sampled from a female donor with papillary thyroid cancer or a benign thyroid nodule (not recorded which). Some clones in this sample may be carry-over from other donors' samples. The rearrangement uses TRBV28 and TRBJ2-1; no DNA check was done on the table's D call, TRBD2. The CDR3 is CASSFRTSYERFL.